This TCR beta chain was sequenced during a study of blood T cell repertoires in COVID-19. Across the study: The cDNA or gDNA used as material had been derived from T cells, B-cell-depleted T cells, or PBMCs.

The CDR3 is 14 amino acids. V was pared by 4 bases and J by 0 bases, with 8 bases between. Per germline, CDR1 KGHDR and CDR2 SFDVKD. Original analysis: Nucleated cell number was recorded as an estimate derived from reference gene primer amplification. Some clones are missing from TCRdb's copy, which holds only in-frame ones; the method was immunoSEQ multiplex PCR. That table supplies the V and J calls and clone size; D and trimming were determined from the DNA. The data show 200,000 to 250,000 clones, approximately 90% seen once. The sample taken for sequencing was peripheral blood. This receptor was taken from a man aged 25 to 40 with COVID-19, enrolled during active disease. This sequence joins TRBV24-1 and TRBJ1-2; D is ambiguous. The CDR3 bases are TGTGCCACCAGTGACATCTATTCTAACTATGGCTACACCTTC. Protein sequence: CATSDIYSNYGYTF.